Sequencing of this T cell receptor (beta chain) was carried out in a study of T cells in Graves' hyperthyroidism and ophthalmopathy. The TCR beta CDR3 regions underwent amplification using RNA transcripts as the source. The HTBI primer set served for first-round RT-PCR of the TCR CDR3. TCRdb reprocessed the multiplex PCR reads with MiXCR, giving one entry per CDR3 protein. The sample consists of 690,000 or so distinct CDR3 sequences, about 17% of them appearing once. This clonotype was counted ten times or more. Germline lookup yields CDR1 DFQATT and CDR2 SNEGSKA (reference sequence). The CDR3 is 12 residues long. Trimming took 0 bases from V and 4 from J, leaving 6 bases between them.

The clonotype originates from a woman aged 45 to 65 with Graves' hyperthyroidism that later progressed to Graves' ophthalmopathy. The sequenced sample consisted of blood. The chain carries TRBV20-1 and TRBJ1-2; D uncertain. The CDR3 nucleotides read TGCAGTGCTAGAGACCGCAGCTATGGCTACACCTTC. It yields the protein CSARDRSYGYTF.